A single sample is the source of the 25 T cell receptor beta chains below, sequenced in a study of cytomegalovirus exposure and HLA in healthy donors. PCR involved 60 Vbeta and 13 Jbeta primers. Measured with immunoSEQ multiplex PCR; TCRdb has only the in-frame clones, and not every one. The table records 200,000 to 250,000 clones, more than 75% of them present only once. Sequenced: PBMCs. The receptors were gathered from a woman between 40 and 50 years old in good health and CMV-seropositive.

V usage is TRBV27 and J usage is TRBJ2-7; D might be TRBD1 (5 bases). Germline-derived CDR1 and CDR2 are MNHEY and SMNVEV (reference sequence). Deletions cut 6 bases from V and 3 bases from J, with 12 bases between. The CDR3 loop spans 13 amino acids. CDR3 nucleotides: TGTGCCAGCAGAACGACAGCTAGCTACGAGCAGTACTTC. Its protein product is CASRTTASYEQYF.

The DNA of the CDR3 is TGCGCCAGCAGCCAAGACCCAGGTCATACGCAGTATTTT. It codes for CASSQDPGHTQYF. The chain couples TRBV4-3 to TRBJ2-3, with D hard to call. Trimming pared 0 bases from V and 7 bases from J, leaving 8 bases between. Germline CDR1 LGHNA, CDR2 YSLEER. CDR3 length: 13 amino acids.

The rearrangement links TRBV20-1 to TRBJ2-5; D ambiguous. The germline CDR1 and CDR2 sequences are DFQATT and SNEGSKA (reference sequence). This CDR3 is built from 11 residues. Trimming stripped 4 bases from V and 2 bases from J, with 5 bases between. For the CDR3, the DNA is TGCAGTGCTACACTGCAAGAGACCCAGTACTTC. Amino acids: CSATLQETQYF.

The rearrangement uses TRBV28 and TRBJ1-1, with a tentative D call TRBD1 (5 bases). This CDR3 contains 12 residues. V was pared by 7 bases and J by 6 bases, with 12 bases between. Per the germline V gene, CDR1 is MDHEN and CDR2 is SYDVKM. CDR3 in DNA: TGTGCCAGCATTCCCTCGGGGGCTGAAGCTTTCTTT. Amino acids: CASIPSGAEAFF.

The chain carries TRBV5-1 and TRBJ2-7, with TRBD1 identical over 8 bases. J gave up 3 bases and V 3 bases, and 8 bases lay outside the gene matches. CDR1 and CDR2 (germline): SGHRS, YFSETQ. The CDR3 totals 15 residues. The CDR3 sequence: CASSYTGTGHYEQYF. Written as DNA, the CDR3 is TGCGCCAGCAGCTATACCGGGACAGGCCACTACGAGCAGTACTTC.

The chain uses TRBV11-1 and TRBJ2-7, with 7 nucleotides matching TRBD1. The germline CDR1 and CDR2 sequences are SGHAT and FQDESV (reference sequence). With V trimmed by 3 bases and J by 6 bases, 8 bases remained unmatched. This CDR3 is 14 amino acids long. CDR3 protein: CASSFIRDRGEQYF. CDR3 nucleotides: TGTGCCAGCAGCTTTATCCGGGACAGAGGCGAGCAGTACTTC.

To note about this clone: At the DNA level, this CDR3 is encoded by other sequences in the same sample as well. The CDR3 DNA sequence: TGTGCCTGGAGTGTCGGAGAGACCCAGTACTTC. This translates into CAWSVGETQYF. V gene TRBV30 combines with J gene TRBJ2-5; D is unresolved. Germline CDR1 GTSNPN, CDR2 SVGIG (reference sequence). Trimming removed 0 bases from V and 4 bases from J, with 3 bases in between. The CDR3 loop spans 11 amino acids.

This rearrangement joins TRBV6-6 to TRBJ1-6, with a tentative D call TRBD1 (5 bases). Germline V gene lookup returns CDR1 MNHNY and CDR2 SVGAGI (reference sequence). Trimming took 6 bases from V and 9 from J, leaving 18 bases between them. This CDR3 has 15 amino acids. In DNA form, the CDR3 reads TGTGCCAGCAGGAGACCTAGGACCGGGGGTTCACCCCTCCACTTT. Translation gives CASRRPRTGGSPLHF.

The V call is TRBV2, the J call TRBJ2-2, with D maybe TRBD2 (6 bases). Germline V gene lookup returns CDR1 SNHLY and CDR2 FYNNEI. Trimming took off 4 bases at V and 6 bases at J, with 15 bases between the two ends. The CDR3 contains 15 residues. The CDR3 loop is CASSGGGSGAGELFF. In nucleotides, the CDR3 is TGTGCCAGCAGTGGCGGAGGGAGTGGGGCCGGGGAGCTGTTTTTT.

The chain has TRBV7-6 and TRBJ1-2; 8 nucleotides match TRBD1. V lost 5 bases and J lost 6; bases outside the gene matches: 8. This CDR3 spans 14 amino acids. Looked up from germline, CDR1 is SGHVS and CDR2 is FNYEAQ. This CDR3 is CASSPWTGQDGYTF. CDR3 coding DNA: TGTGCCAGCAGCCCCTGGACAGGGCAGGATGGCTACACCTTC.

This clone came up a few times. V usage is TRBV2 and J usage is TRBJ2-2; D may be TRBD2 (5 bases). V gave up 1 base and J gave up 1 base, with 10 bases separating them. The CDR3 extends over 16 amino acids. Germline loops: CDR1 SNHLY, CDR2 FYNNEI. The CDR3 bases are TGTGCCAGCAGTGAAGGAGCGGAGCGGAACACCGGGGAGCTGTTTTTT. It encodes CASSEGAERNTGELFF.

J is TRBJ1-6 and V is TRBV4-2; the match to TRBD1 covers 8 bases. The CDR3 runs to 13 residues. V was pared by 2 bases and J by 14 bases, with 5 bases of the junction left unmatched. Germline CDR1 reads LGHNA; CDR2 reads YNFKEQ. The CDR3 region is CASSQSQGAALHF. The CDR3 nucleotides are TGTGCCAGCAGCCAATCCCAGGGGGCAGCCCTCCACTTT.

This clone has only one observation. The chain uses TRBV29-1 and TRBJ1-2; possible D gene TRBD1, 6 bases. Germline assignment: CDR1 SQVTM and CDR2 ANQGSEA. The CDR3 runs 14 residues. The V gene lost 0 bases and the J gene lost 7 bases, with 15 bases spanning the gap. The CDR3 sequence is CSVEESGGERGYTF. The CDR3 bases are TGCAGCGTTGAAGAATCGGGGGGCGAGCGTGGCTACACCTTC.

The V call is TRBV5-1, the J call TRBJ1-2; possibly TRBD1 for D (6 bases). Germline V gives CDR1 SGHRS, CDR2 YFSETQ. The germline V and J ends were trimmed by 2 bases and 5 bases, with 16 bases remaining between them. The CDR3 is 15 amino acids. In DNA form, the CDR3 reads TGCGCCAGCAGCTTCGGGACACGTACAACATATGGCTACACCTTC. As protein: CASSFGTRTTYGYTF.

This clone was picked up one time. The chain links TRBV6-1 to TRBJ1-3, with unresolved D. Per the germline V gene, CDR1 is MNHNS and CDR2 is SASEGT. V lost 2 bases, J lost 0 bases, and 5 bases lay in between. The CDR3 covers 14 residues. The CDR3 loop reads CASSELSSGNTIYF. DNA of the CDR3: TGTGCCAGCAGTGAATTGAGCTCTGGAAACACCATATATTTT.

Concerning this clone itself: Other DNA sequences in the same sample also yield this CDR3. The chain carries TRBV6-5 and TRBJ1-3; D is unresolved. Trimming left V 5 bases short and J 1 base short, with 6 bases between. The CDR3 sequence is 13 residues long. CDR1 and CDR2 (germline): MNHEY, SVGAGI. The CDR3 region is CASSRSSGNTIYF. As DNA, the CDR3 is TGTGCCAGCAGTCGGTCGTCTGGAAACACCATATATTTT.

In regard to this clone: Different DNA sequences within this sample yield the same CDR3. This chain joins TRBV18 and TRBJ1-1; D ambiguous. The CDR3 contains 13 residues. CDR1 and CDR2 from the germline V gene are KGHSH and LQKENI. V was cut by 2 bases and J by 1 base, with 5 bases left in between. CDR3 amino acids: CASSPGQNTEAFF. Here the CDR3 DNA reads TGTGCCAGCTCACCAGGGCAGAACACTGAAGCTTTCTTT.

The CDR3 sequence is CASSPTIGANTGSPLHF. As DNA, the CDR3 is TGTGCCAGTAGTCCCACCATTGGGGCAAACACGGGTTCACCCCTCCACTTT. The gene calls are TRBV19 and TRBJ1-6; perhaps TRBD1 as D (5 bases). The germline CDR1 and CDR2 sequences are LNHDA and SQIVND (reference sequence). The CDR3 has 17 residues. Trimming took 5 bases from V and 9 from J, leaving 23 bases between them.

This clone was counted only a few times. The chain employs TRBV11-3 and TRBJ2-1; D is unresolved. The CDR3 has 14 residues. In germline, CDR1 is SGHNT, CDR2 YENEEA. Trimming took 5 bases from V and 8 from J, leaving 16 bases between them. CDR3 DNA: TGTGCCAGCAGCCCCGGGTCCCCGCGCGATGAGCAGTTCTTC. This encodes CASSPGSPRDEQFF.

The chain uses TRBV7-2 and TRBJ2-2, with no clear D. V dropped 0 bases and J dropped 3 bases, with 11 bases sitting between them. This CDR3 has 16 residues. Looked up from germline, CDR1 is SGHTA and CDR2 is FQGNSA. CDR3 sequence: CASSLALQVDTGELFF. Written as DNA, the CDR3 is TGTGCCAGCAGCTTAGCGCTCCAGGTTGACACCGGGGAGCTGTTTTTT.

This rearrangement joins TRBV9 to TRBJ2-7; 8 bases align to TRBD2. The V gene end was trimmed by 7 bases and the J gene end by 2 bases; junction bases not matched to a gene: 5. Germline V gene sequence: CDR1 SGDLS, CDR2 YYNGEE. The CDR3 sequence is 13 residues long. CDR3 nucleotide sequence: TGTGCCAGCGGAGGTAGCGGGACCTACGAGCAGTACTTC. As protein: CASGGSGTYEQYF.

The chain carries TRBV7-9 and TRBJ2-2, with TRBD2 identical over 7 bases. The junction had 6 bases not matched to a gene; V was cut back by 5 bases and J by 0 bases. This CDR3 has 16 amino acids. The V gene's germline CDR1 is SEHNR and CDR2 FQNEAQ (reference sequence). CDR3 protein: CASSSRTSTNTGELFF. CDR3 nucleotides: TGTGCCAGCAGCAGCCGGACTAGTACGAACACCGGGGAGCTGTTTTTT. The full variable domain, its missing parts supplied by reference TRBV7-9 and TRBJ2-2, is DTGVSQNPRHKITKRGQNVTFRCDPISEHNRLYWYRQTLGQGPEFLTYFQNEAQLEKSRLLSDRFSAERPKGSFSTLEIQRTEQGDSAMYLCASSSRTSTNTGELFFGEGSRLTVL.

The J gene is TRBJ1-2, the V gene TRBV5-4; 9 bases are a match to TRBD1. CDR3 length: 16 amino acids. With 3 bases clipped from V and 6 bases from J, the junction kept 12 bases outside the gene matches. Germline CDR1 is SGHNT and CDR2 is YYREEE (reference sequence). CDR3 region: CASSSPAGRDRDGYTF. The CDR3 DNA reads as TGTGCCAGCAGCTCCCCCGCAGGGCGGGACAGGGATGGCTACACCTTC.

This chain uses TRBV10-3 with TRBJ1-4; tentatively, D is TRBD1 (5 bases). The length of the CDR3 is 14 residues. With 2 bases removed from V and 3 bases from J, the gap between germline ends came to 7 bases. The germline V gene encodes CDR1 ENHRY and CDR2 SYGVKD. The CDR3 here is CAISEGQANEKLFF. The CDR3 nucleotides are TGTGCCATCAGTGAGGGACAAGCTAATGAAAAACTGTTTTTT.

This clone has a handful of counts. The rearrangement links TRBV19 to TRBJ2-1; 8 bases agree with TRBD2. The CDR3 is made up of 14 amino acids. With 5 bases clipped from V and 8 bases from J, the junction kept 8 bases outside the gene matches. Germline lookup yields CDR1 LNHDA and CDR2 SQIVND (reference sequence). The CDR3 loop reads CASSEAGRAHEQFF. The CDR3 coding sequence is TGTGCCAGTAGTGAGGCCGGGAGGGCCCATGAGCAGTTCTTC.